The clone carrying this TCR beta chain was counted only a few times. TCRdb re-derived calls from the RACE reads in MiXCR, one entry per CDR3 protein. The table has about 52,000 distinct CDR3 sequences, 9.9% seen once. Time point specified: patch test 3, about 24 weeks after DPC sensitization. The treatment denotes: therapeutic diphenylcyclopropenone sensitization with weekly scalp DPC. These data are taken from a study of human T cells and chemical hapten exposure. The receptor's source is a woman aged 40 to 49 with alopecia areata. Some clones in this sample may be carry-over from other donors' samples. The input for sequencing was whole blood, taken in connection with sensitization to the hapten diphenylcyclopropenone (DPC).

CDR3 in amino acids: CASSWDGSSTDTQYF. Here the CDR3 DNA reads TGTGCCAGCAGCTGGGACGGCAGCAGCACAGATACGCAGTATTTT. V gene TRBV7-9 combines with J gene TRBJ2-3; tentatively, D is TRBD1 or TRBD2 (5 bases each). The CDR3 has 15 residues. The V end lost 4 bases, the J end lost 0 bases, and 11 bases lay between the germline ends. Per germline, CDR1 SEHNR and CDR2 FQNEAQ (reference sequence).